This T cell receptor (beta chain) was sequenced in a study of regulatory T cells in long-lasting Graves disease. Study conclusions and caveats: Small numbers of samples may have cut accuracy.

Germline V gene data show CDR1 as SGHRS and CDR2 as YFSETQ. The CDR3 runs 16 residues. This clonotype came up many times. Its specificity is unknown. At one end, the junction sequence differs from germline, possibly due to a read error. Arm-PCR of CDR3 regions with iRepertoire HTBI primers generated TCR beta libraries. TCRdb fed the multiplex PCR reads into MiXCR, producing one record per CDR3 protein. The sample holds roughly 380,000 distinct CDR3 sequences, 15% to 17% seen once. Time point in this sample: newly diagnosed GD, antithyroid drugs for less than 3 months. TCR sequences were obtained from RNA taken from PBMCs.

The origin of this receptor is a female donor with Graves disease. The sample consisted of peripheral blood mononuclear cells (PBMCs), taken at new diagnosis, from a patient treated with antithyroid drugs. The V gene is TRBV5-1, the J gene TRBJ1-1; TRBD1 matches 9 bases. CDR3: CAGSLATGGMNTEAFF. CDR3 nucleotides: TGCGCCGGCAGCTTGGCGACAGGGGGGATGAACACTGAAGCTTTCTTT.